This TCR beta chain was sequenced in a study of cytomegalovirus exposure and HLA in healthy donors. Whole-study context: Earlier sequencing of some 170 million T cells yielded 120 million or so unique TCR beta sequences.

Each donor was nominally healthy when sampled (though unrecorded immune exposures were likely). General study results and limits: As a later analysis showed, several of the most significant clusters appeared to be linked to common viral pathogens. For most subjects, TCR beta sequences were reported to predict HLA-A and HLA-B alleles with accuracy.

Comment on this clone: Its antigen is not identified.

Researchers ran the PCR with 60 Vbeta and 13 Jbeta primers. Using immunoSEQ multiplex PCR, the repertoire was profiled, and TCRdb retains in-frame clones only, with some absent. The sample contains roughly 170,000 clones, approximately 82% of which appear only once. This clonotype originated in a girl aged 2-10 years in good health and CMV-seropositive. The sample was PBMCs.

The CDR3 DNA is TGTGCCAGCAGCTTGGGCAGGGTGGTACTCTATGGCTACACCTTC. Translation: CASSLGRVVLYGYTF. V usage is TRBV5-6 and J usage is TRBJ1-2, with a possible D match to TRBD1 (5 bases). V was cut by 0 bases and J by 4 bases, with 13 bases left in between. Germline V lookup: CDR1 SGHDT, CDR2 YYEEEE. The CDR3 spans 15 residues.